This T cell receptor beta chain was profiled in a study of control samples from healthy donors and cancer patients. Germline CDR1 reads MNHNY; CDR2 reads SVGAGI (reference sequence). V was trimmed by 6 bases and J by 5 bases, leaving 5 bases between them. The CDR3 sequence is 11 residues long. TCRdb's copy holds only in-frame clones and misses some; the assay was immunoSEQ multiplex PCR. The table lists 150,000 to 200,000 clones, 91% of them singletons. The chain employs TRBV6-6 and TRBJ1-5, with D possibly TRBD1 on 5 matching bases. The receptor was derived from a woman between 25 and 40 years old in good health. Material: blood. DNA of the CDR3: TGTGCCAGCAGCAGGGATCAGCCCCAGCATTTT. Translating it yields CASSRDQPQHF.